The clone carrying this T cell receptor (beta chain) was recorded once. The junction had 4 bases not matched to a gene; V was cut back by 7 bases and J by 4 bases. The CDR3 has 13 residues. Germline CDR1 reads SEHNR; CDR2 reads FQNEAQ (reference sequence). The PCR contained 60 Vbeta and 13 Jbeta primers. Produced via immunoSEQ multiplex PCR; TCRdb's table is partial and in-frame only. The table has some 120,000 clones, 80% seen once. This specimen belongs to a study of cytomegalovirus exposure and HLA in healthy donors. Specimen: PBMCs. This clonotype was obtained from a male donor in good health and CMV-seronegative. The V call is TRBV7-9, the J call TRBJ2-7, with 10 bases aligning to TRBD1. The CDR3 is CASNGQGGYEQYF. As DNA, the CDR3 is TGTGCCAGCAACGGACAGGGGGGGTACGAGCAGTACTTC.